These 6 T cell receptor beta chains were sequenced from one sample in a study of immune evolution from preneoplasia to lung adenocarcinoma (dated by TCRdb to about 2021). The method was the immunoSEQ multiplex PCR assay. TCRdb obtained this table from immuneACCESS and retained in-frame rearrangements with V and J assigned. These tables miss some clones; where compared with another copy, unresolved V genes account for less than half of the shortfall, and the remainder is unexplained. Across this sample there are thousands of clones, with 75% to 90% seen only once. The ten largest clones add up to 3% to 3.5% of the sample. Input material: FFPE lung adenocarcinoma in situ tissue. What this sample's cell subset or site label stands for: preinvasive adenocarcinoma in situ (AIS). The receptors were sampled from a donor aged 70 or older with lung adenocarcinoma.

This chain connects TRBV30 to TRBJ1-4; maybe TRBD1 (6 bases). This CDR3 contains 14 residues. V was shortened by 1 base and J by 4 bases, with 10 bases between the two germline ends. Per germline, CDR1 GTSNPN and CDR2 SVGIG (reference sequence). CDR3 region: CAWSGQAINEKLFF. Written as DNA, the CDR3 is TGTGCCTGGAGTGGACAGGCGATTAATGAAAAACTGTTTTTT. Full variable domain (rest looked up from reference TRBV30 and TRBJ1-4): SQTIHQWPATLVQPVGSPLSLECTVEGTSNPNLYWYRQAAGRGLQLLFYSVGIGQISSEVPQNLSASRPQDRQFILSSKKLLLSDSGFYLCAWSGQAINEKLFFGSGTQLSVL.

The V and J genes are TRBV7-3 and TRBJ1-2; tentative D call: TRBD1 (5 bases). V was trimmed by 2 bases and J by 4 bases, leaving 11 bases between them. Germline V lookup: CDR1 SGHTA, CDR2 FQGTGA. The CDR3 is made up of 14 amino acids. DNA of the CDR3: TGTGCCAGCAGCTTACAAGGGCAGGGCTATGGCTACACCTTC. As protein: CASSLQGQGYGYTF.

The chain has TRBV7-9 and TRBJ1-5; no firm D call. This CDR3 comprises 14 residues. Germline values: CDR1 SEHNR, CDR2 FQNEAQ (reference sequence). Trimming took 5 bases from V and 5 from J, leaving 13 bases between them. CDR3 bases: TGTGCCAGCAGCCTCCTAGGGAGGGATCAGCCCCAGCATTTT. This translates into CASSLLGRDQPQHF.

The chain is built from TRBV2 and TRBJ2-2; 10 bases line up with TRBD2. Germline CDR1 and CDR2: SNHLY and FYNNEI. The CDR3 is 16 amino acids. Trimming removed 7 bases from V and 4 bases from J; junction bases left unmatched: 9. CDR3 residues: CASNGIAGGGTGELFF. In DNA form, the CDR3 reads TGTGCCAGCAACGGGATAGCGGGAGGTGGCACCGGGGAGCTGTTTTTT.

The gene calls are TRBV5-6 and TRBJ1-2; no definite D call. V lost 4 bases to trimming and J lost 4 bases, with 23 bases between them. The CDR3 consists of 17 residues. Germline V gives CDR1 SGHDT, CDR2 YYEEEE. The DNA of the CDR3 is TGTGCCAGCAGCCCGCCCCCCGGGCCAAACGTGGTCTATGGCTACACCTTC. Encoded protein: CASSPPPGPNVVYGYTF.

This chain connects TRBV19 to TRBJ1-2, with TRBD1 matching 9 bases. After removal of 3 bases from V and 3 bases from J, the junction contained 2 bases not matched to a gene. The V gene's germline CDR1 is LNHDA and CDR2 SQIVND (reference sequence). The CDR3 is made up of 14 amino acids. The CDR3 sequence is CASSIDRGDYGYTF. CDR3 DNA: TGTGCCAGTAGTATCGACAGGGGGGACTATGGCTACACCTTC.